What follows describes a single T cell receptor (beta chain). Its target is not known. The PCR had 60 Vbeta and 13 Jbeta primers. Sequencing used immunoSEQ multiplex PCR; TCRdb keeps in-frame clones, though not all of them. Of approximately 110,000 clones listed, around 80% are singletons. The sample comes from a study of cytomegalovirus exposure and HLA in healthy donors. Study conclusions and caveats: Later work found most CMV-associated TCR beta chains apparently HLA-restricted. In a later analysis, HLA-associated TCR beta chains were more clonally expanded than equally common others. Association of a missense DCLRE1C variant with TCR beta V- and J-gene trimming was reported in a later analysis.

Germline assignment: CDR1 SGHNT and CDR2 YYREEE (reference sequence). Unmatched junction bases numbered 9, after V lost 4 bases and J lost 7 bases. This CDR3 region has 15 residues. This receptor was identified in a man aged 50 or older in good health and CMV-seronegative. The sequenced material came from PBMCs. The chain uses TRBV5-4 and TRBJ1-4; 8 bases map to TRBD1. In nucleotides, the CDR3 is TGTGCCAGCAGCCGCGACAGGGGAGAAGGTGAAAAACTGTTTTTT. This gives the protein CASSRDRGEGEKLFF.